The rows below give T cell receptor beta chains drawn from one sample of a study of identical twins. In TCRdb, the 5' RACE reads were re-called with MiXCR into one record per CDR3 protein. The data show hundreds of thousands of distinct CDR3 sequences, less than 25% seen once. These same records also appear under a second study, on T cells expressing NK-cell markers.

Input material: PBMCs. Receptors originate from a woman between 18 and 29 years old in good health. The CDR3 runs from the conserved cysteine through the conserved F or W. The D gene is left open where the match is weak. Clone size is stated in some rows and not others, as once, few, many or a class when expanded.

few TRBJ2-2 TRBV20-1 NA CSAAELDYTGELFF TGCAGTGCCGCCGAGCTAGATTACACCGGGGAGCTGTTTTTT
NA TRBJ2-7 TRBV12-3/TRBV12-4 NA CASSLSVAAYEQYF TGTGCCAGCAGTTTATCGGTCGCAGCCTACGAGCAGTACTTC
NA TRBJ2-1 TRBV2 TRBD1 CASSRQGLGNEQFF TGTGCCAGCTCTCGACAGGGGTTGGGAAATGAGCAGTTCTTC
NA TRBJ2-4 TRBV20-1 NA CSASRTGNIQYF TGCAGTGCTAGCAGAACCGGAAACATTCAGTACTTC
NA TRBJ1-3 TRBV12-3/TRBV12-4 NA CASSFSDTIYF TGTGCCAGCAGTTTTTCGGACACCATATATTTT
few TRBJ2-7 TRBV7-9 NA CASSLINGEQYF TGTGCCAGCAGCTTAATCAACGGCGAGCAGTACTTC
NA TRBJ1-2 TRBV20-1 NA CSAPVGGGYGYTF TGCAGTGCGCCAGTCGGGGGCGGCTATGGCTACACCTTC
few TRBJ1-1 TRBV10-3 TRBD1 CAISTPGQGYTEAFF TGTGCCATCAGTACGCCGGGACAGGGATATACTGAAGCTTTCTTT
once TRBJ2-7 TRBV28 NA CASSLGSEGSYEQYF TGTGCCAGCAGTCTTGGGTCGGAGGGCTCCTACGAGCAGTACTTC
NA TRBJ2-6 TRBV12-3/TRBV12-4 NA CASKGDGSGANVLTF TGTGCCAGCAAGGGCGACGGCTCTGGGGCCAACGTCCTGACTTTC
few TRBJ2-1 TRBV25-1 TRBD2 CASRDPASGGAGDEQFF TGTGCCAGCAGGGATCCGGCTAGCGGGGGGGCGGGGGATGAGCAGTTCTTC
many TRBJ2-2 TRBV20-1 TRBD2 CSARPSGGGTGELFF TGCAGTGCCCGTCCTAGCGGGGGAGGTACCGGGGAGCTGTTTTTT
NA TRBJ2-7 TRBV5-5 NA CASSGRGDSLYEQYF TGTGCCAGCAGCGGCCGGGGGGACAGCCTCTACGAGCAGTACTTC
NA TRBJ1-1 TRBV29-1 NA CSVVFVLPEAFF TGCAGCGTTGTCTTCGTATTACCTGAAGCTTTCTTT
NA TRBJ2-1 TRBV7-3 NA CASSKQGNEQFF TGTGCCAGCAGCAAGCAGGGGAATGAGCAGTTCTTC
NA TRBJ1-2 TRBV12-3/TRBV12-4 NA CASSTSAGYTF TGTGCCAGCAGCACCTCTGCAGGCTACACCTTC
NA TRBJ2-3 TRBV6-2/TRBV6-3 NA CASSGDTDTQYF TGTGCCAGCAGTGGGGACACAGATACGCAGTATTTT
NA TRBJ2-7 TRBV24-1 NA CATHLFCLLGYEQYF TGTGCCACCCACTTATTTTGCCTTTTGGGCTACGAGCAGTACTTC
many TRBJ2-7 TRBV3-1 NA CASSQNYGVAYEQYF TGTGCCAGCAGCCAAAATTACGGGGTCGCCTACGAGCAGTACTTC
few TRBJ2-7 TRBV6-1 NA CAGNITPDRPPSEQYF TGTGCCGGGAACATAACCCCCGACAGGCCCCCCTCCGAGCAGTACTTC
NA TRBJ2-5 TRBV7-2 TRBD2 CASSSRGEGQETQYF TGTGCCAGCAGCTCCCGGGGGGAAGGGCAAGAGACCCAGTACTTC
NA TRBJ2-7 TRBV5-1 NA CASSLEGQSNEQYF TGCGCCAGCAGCTTGGAAGGTCAGAGCAACGAGCAGTACTTC
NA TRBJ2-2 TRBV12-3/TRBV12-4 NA CASSFRGSGTGELFF TGTGCCAGCAGTTTCCGGGGGTCGGGAACCGGGGAGCTGTTTTTT
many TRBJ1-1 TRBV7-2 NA CASSLRSNTEAFF TGTGCCAGCAGCTTAAGATCGAACACTGAAGCTTTCTTT
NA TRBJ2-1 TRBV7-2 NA CASSLEPQGGIGRQFF TGTGCCAGCAGCTTAGAACCGCAGGGGGGAATCGGGAGGCAGTTCTTC
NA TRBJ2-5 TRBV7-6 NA CASSLSSGNVREETQYF TGTGCCAGCAGCTTAAGTTCTGGGAATGTAAGGGAAGAGACCCAGTACTTC
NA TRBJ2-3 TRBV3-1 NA CASSEDGGTDTQYF TGTGCCAGCAGCGAGGACGGGGGCACAGATACGCAGTATTTT
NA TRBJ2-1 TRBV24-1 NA CATSGGTYNEQFF TGTGCCACCAGTGGCGGTACCTACAATGAGCAGTTCTTC
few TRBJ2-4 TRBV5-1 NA CASSPAGPAKNIQYF TGCGCCAGCAGCCCGGCGGGACCGGCCAAAAACATTCAGTACTTC
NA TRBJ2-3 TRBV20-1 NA CSASRQFVSDTQYF TGCAGTGCTAGTCGGCAGTTTGTTTCAGATACGCAGTATTTT
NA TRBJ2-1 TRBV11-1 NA CASSLGRAQASPIGYNEQFF TGTGCCAGCAGCTTAGGACGGGCACAGGCCTCCCCGATCGGATACAATGAGCAGTTCTTC
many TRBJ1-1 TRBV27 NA CASSLLGEAEAFF TGTGCCAGCAGTTTACTAGGGGAGGCTGAAGCTTTCTTT
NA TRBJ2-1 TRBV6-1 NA CASSTDRGNEQFF TGTGCCAGCAGTACGGACCGGGGGAATGAGCAGTTCTTC
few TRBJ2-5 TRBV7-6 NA CASSLAFLSSGRQETQYF TGTGCCAGCAGCTTAGCTTTTCTGTCCAGTGGGAGGCAAGAGACCCAGTACTTC
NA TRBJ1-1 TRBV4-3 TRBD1 CASSQRDRNSEAFF TGCGCCAGCAGCCAGAGGGACAGGAACTCTGAAGCTTTCTTT
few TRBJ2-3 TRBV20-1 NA CSAKLAGNTDTQYF TGCAGTGCTAAACTGGCGGGGAACACAGATACGCAGTATTTT
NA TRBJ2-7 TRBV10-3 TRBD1 CAISKGQPSYEQYF TGTGCCATCAGTAAGGGACAGCCATCCTACGAGCAGTACTTC
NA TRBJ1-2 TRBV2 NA CASSSLRGGDGYTF TGTGCCAGCAGTTCCCTCCGGGGAGGGGATGGCTACACCTTC
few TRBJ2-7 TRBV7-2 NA CASSPGGFSTYEQYF TGTGCCAGCAGCCCTGGGGGCTTTTCTACCTACGAGCAGTACTTC
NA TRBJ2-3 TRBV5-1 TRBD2 CASSLAGSGRTDTQYF TGCGCCAGCAGCTTGGCGGGTAGCGGGAGGACAGATACGCAGTATTTT
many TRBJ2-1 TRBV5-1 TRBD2 CASSLESGSINEQFF TGCGCCAGCAGCTTGGAGAGCGGGAGTATCAATGAGCAGTTCTTC
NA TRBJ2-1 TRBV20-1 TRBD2 CSASTSGGYNEQFF TGCAGTGCTAGTACTAGCGGGGGATACAATGAGCAGTTCTTC
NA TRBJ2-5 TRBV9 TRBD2 CASSVEAGASGRWETQYF TGTGCCAGCAGCGTAGAAGCTGGGGCTAGCGGGAGATGGGAGACCCAGTACTTC
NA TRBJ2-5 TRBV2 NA CASDPYQETQYF TGTGCCAGCGACCCCTACCAAGAGACCCAGTACTTC
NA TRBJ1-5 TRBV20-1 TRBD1 CSANFDRERSYHQPQHF TGCAGTGCTAATTTCGACAGGGAAAGGTCCTACCACCAGCCCCAGCATTTT
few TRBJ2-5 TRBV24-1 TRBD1 CATSESPRGLYRETQYF TGTGCCACCAGTGAATCCCCAAGGGGGCTCTACCGAGAGACCCAGTACTTC
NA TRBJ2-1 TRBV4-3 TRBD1 CASSRDREMVQFF TGCGCCAGCAGCCGGGACAGGGAGATGGTGCAGTTCTTC
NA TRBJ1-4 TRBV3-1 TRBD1 CASSQPGTGREKLFF TGTGCCAGCAGCCAACCCGGGACAGGGCGTGAAAAACTGTTTTTT
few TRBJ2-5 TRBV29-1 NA CSVERGRQETQYF TGCAGCGTTGAACGGGGGAGGCAAGAGACCCAGTACTTC
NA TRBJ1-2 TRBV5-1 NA CASSFSFTDSNYGYTF TGCGCCAGCAGCTTTTCATTCACAGATTCTAACTATGGCTACACCTTC
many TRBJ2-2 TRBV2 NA CASSEDPPNTGELFF TGTGCCAGCAGTGAAGACCCCCCGAACACCGGGGAGCTGTTTTTT